This TCR beta chain emerged from a study of cytomegalovirus exposure and HLA in healthy donors. Study-level information: Genotyping of 400 or so donors showed that 80% to 85% belonged to the Caucasian-associated ancestry cluster. Study results and caveats: In a later analysis, HLA-associated TCR beta chains were more clonally expanded than equally common others. Several of the most significant clusters appeared linked to common viral pathogens, based on a later analysis.

The primer mix had 60 Vbeta and 13 Jbeta primers. Using immunoSEQ multiplex PCR, the repertoire was profiled, and TCRdb retains in-frame clones only, with some absent. This sample has approximately 170,000 clones, with around three quarters found just once. Germline V gene sequence: CDR1 SGHTA, CDR2 FQGTGA. Trimming removed 5 bases from V and 6 bases from J, with 11 bases in between. This CDR3 region has 13 residues. Comment on this clone: Its specificity is unknown.

The sample comprised PBMCs. The V call is TRBV7-3, the J call TRBJ2-1; possibly TRBD1 for D (5 bases). This receptor was taken from a young woman in good health and CMV-seronegative. Written as DNA, the CDR3 is TGTGCCAGCAGCCCATCAGGGTTCAATGAGCAGTTCTTC. Translation gives CASSPSGFNEQFF.